This T cell receptor (beta chain) was retrieved from a study of blood T cell repertoires in COVID-19. The CDR3 covers 18 residues. V gave up 2 bases and J gave up 0 bases, with 17 bases separating them. Germline assignment: CDR1 MGHDK and CDR2 SYGVNS. Original analysis: It was from reference gene primer amplification that nucleated cell counts were estimated. Using immunoSEQ multiplex PCR, the repertoire was profiled, and TCRdb retains in-frame clones only, with some absent. That table furnishes V, J and clone size, whereas the DNA furnished D and trimming. This sample has 180,000 or so clones, with roughly 82% found just once. This clone turned up a few times. Assignment of participants to cohorts was predicated upon participant-reported clinical history.

The V gene is TRBV25-1, the J gene TRBJ2-1; D may be TRBD1 (7 bases). The sequence was obtained from a woman aged 25 to 39 who had recovered from COVID-19. Material for sequencing was PBMCs or T cells enriched from blood (not recorded which). Here the CDR3 reads CASSEQGGEGSSYNEQFF. CDR3 DNA sequence: TGTGCCAGCAGTGAACAGGGGGGCGAAGGGAGCTCCTACAATGAGCAGTTCTTC.